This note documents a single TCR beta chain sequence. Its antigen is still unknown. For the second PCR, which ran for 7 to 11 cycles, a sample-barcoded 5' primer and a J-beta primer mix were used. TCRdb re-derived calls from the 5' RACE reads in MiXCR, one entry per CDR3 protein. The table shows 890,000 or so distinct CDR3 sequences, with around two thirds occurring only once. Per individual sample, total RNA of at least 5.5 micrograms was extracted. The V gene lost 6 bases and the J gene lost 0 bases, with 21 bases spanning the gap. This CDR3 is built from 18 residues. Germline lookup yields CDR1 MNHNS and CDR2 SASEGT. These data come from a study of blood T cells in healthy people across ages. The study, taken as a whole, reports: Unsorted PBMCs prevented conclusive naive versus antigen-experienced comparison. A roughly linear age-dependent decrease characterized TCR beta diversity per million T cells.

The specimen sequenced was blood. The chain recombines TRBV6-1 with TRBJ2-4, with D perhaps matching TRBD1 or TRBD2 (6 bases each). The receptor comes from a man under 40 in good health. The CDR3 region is CASRTASGAVLAKNIQYF. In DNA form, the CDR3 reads TGTGCCAGCAGGACCGCCTCGGGGGCAGTCTTAGCCAAAAACATTCAGTACTTC.